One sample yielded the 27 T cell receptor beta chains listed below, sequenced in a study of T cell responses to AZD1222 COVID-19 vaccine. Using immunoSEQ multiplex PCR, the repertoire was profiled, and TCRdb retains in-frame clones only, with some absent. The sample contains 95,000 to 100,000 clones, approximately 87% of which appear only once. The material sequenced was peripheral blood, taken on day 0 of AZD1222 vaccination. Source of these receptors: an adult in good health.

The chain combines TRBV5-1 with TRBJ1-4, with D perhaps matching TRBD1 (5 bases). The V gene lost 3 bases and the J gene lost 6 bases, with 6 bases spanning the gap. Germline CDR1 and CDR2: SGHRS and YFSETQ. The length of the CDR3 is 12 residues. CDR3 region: CASSWGDEKLFF. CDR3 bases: TGCGCCAGCAGCTGGGGGGATGAAAAACTGTTTTTT.

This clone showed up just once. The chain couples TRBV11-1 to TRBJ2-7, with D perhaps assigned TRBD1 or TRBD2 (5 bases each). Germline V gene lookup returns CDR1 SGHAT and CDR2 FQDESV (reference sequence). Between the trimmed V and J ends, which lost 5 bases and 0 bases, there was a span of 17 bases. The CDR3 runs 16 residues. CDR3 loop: CASSPSGTQNSYEQYF. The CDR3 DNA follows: TGTGCCAGCAGCCCATCCGGGACCCAAAACTCCTACGAGCAGTACTTC.

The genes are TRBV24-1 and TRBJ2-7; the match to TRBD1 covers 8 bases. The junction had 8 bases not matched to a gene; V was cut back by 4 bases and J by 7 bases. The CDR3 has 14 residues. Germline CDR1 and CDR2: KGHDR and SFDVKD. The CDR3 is CATSDPGGPREQYF. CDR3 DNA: TGTGCCACCAGTGACCCAGGGGGCCCTAGGGAGCAGTACTTC.

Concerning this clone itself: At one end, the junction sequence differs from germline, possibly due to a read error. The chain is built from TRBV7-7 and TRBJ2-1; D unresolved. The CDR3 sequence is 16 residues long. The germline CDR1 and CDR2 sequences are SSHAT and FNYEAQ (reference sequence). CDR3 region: CASSPSVGKTYNEQFF. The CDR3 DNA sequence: TGTGCTAGCAGTCCGAGTGTGGGTAAGACCTACAATGAGCAGTTCTTC.

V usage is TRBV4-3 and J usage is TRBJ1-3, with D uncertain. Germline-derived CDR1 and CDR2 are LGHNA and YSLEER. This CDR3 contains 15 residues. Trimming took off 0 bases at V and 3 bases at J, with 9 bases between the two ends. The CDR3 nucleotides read TGCGCCAGCAGCCAAGAAATTCTTTTTGGAAACACCATATATTTT. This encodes CASSQEILFGNTIYF.

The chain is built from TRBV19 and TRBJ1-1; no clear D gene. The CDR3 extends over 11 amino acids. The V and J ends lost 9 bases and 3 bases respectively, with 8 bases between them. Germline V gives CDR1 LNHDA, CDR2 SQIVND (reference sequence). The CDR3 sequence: CASGIDTEAFF. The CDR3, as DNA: TGTGCCAGCGGGATTGACACTGAAGCTTTCTTT.

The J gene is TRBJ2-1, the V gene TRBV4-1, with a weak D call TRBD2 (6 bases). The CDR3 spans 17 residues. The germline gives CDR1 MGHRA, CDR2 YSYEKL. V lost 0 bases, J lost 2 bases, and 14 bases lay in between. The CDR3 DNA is TGCGCCAGCAGCCAAGAAGCGGCTAGCGCTACCTACAATGAGCAGTTCTTC. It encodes CASSQEAASATYNEQFF.

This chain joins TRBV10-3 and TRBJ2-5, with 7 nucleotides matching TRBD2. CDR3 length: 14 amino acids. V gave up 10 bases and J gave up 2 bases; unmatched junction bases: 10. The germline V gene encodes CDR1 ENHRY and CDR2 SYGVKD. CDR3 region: CATTRASGQETQYF. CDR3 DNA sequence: TGTGCCACAACTCGGGCTAGCGGACAAGAGACCCAGTACTTC.

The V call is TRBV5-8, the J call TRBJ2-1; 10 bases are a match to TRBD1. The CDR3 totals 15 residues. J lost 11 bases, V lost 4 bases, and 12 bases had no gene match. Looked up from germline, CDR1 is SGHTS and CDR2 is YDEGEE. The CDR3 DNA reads TGTGCCAGCAGCGCAGACTCCGGGACAGGGGACAAGCAGTTCTTC. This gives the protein CASSADSGTGDKQFF.

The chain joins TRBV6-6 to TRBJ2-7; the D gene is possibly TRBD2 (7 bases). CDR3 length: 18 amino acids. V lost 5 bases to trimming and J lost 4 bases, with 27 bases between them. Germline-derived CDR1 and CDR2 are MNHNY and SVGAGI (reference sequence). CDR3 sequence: CASSRRGGGRLAHYEQYF. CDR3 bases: TGTGCCAGCAGTCGCCGCGGAGGGGGGCGACTAGCTCATTACGAGCAGTACTTC.

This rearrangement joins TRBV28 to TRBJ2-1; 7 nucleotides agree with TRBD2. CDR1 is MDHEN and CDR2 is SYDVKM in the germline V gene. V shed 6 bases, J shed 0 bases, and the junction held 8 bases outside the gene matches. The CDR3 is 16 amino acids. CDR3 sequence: CASSRRGGSSYNEQFF. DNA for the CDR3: TGTGCCAGCAGCCGACGGGGAGGGAGCTCCTACAATGAGCAGTTCTTC.

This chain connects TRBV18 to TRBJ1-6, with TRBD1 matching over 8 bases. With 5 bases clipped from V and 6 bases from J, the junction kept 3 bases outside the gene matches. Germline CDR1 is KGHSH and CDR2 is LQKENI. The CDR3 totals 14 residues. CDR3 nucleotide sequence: TGTGCCAGCTCAGAGGGACAGGTTAATTCACCCCTCCACTTT. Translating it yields CASSEGQVNSPLHF.

The CDR3 nucleotides are TGTGCCTGGAGTGTACAAGGGCTCTATGGCTACACCTTC. Encoded protein: CAWSVQGLYGYTF. The chain links TRBV30 to TRBJ1-2; the D is unclear. Per the germline V gene, CDR1 is GTSNPN and CDR2 is SVGIG (reference sequence). The CDR3 totals 13 residues. V was clipped by 0 bases and J by 4 bases, with 9 bases between them.

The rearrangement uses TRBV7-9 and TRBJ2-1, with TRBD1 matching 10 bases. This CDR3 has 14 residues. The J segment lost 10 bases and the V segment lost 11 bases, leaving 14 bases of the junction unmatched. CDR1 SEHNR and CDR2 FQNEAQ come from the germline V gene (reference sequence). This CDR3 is CAGSKDRGRGEQFF. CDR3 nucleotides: TGTGCCGGCTCAAAAGACAGGGGGCGCGGAGAGCAGTTCTTC.

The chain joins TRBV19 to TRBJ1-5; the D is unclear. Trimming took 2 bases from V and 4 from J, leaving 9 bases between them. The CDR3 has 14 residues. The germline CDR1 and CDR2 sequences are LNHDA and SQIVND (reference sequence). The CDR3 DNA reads TGTGCCAGTAGTATAAACATAGCTAATCAGCCCCAGCATTTT. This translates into CASSINIANQPQHF. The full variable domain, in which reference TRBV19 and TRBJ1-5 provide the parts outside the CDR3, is DGGITQSPKYLFRKEGQNVTLSCEQNLNHDAMYWYRQDPGQGLRLIYYSQIVNDFQKGDIAEGYSVSREKKESFPLTVTSAQKNPTAFYLCASSINIANQPQHFGDGTRLSIL.

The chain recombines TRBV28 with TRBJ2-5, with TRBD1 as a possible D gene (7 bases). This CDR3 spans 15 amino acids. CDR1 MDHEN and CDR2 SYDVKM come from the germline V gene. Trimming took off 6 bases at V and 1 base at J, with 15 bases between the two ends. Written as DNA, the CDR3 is TGTGCCAGCAGCCATGGAGGGGGCCTCCAAGAGACCCAGTACTTC. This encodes CASSHGGGLQETQYF.

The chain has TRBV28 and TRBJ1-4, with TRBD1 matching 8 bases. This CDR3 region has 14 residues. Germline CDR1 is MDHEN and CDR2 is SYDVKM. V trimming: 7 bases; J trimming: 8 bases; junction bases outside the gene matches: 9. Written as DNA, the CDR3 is TGTGCCAGCATCGAGGACAGGGTGAAGGAAAAACTGTTTTTT. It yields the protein CASIEDRVKEKLFF.

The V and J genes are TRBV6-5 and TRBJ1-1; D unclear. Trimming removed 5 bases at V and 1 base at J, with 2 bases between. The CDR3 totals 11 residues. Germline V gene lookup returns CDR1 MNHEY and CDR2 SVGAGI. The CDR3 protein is CASSKNTEAFF. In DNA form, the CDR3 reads TGTGCCAGCAGTAAGAACACTGAAGCTTTCTTT.

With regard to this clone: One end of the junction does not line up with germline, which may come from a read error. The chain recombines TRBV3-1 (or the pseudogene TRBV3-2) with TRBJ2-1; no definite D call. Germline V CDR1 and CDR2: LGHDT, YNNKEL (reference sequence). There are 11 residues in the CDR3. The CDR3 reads CASSQGRFRVF. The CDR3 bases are TGTGCCAGCAGCCAAGGCCGTTTTAGGGTCTTC.

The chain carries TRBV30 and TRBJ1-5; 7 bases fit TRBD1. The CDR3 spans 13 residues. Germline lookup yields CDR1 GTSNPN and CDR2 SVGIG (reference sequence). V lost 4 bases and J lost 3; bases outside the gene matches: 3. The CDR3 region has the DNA TGTGCCTGGAACAGGGGAGACAATCAGCCCCAGCATTTT. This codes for CAWNRGDNQPQHF.

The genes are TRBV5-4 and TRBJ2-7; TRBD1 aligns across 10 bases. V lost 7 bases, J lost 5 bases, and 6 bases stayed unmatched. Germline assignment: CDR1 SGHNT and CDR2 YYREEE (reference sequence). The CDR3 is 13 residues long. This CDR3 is CASRTGGTHEQYF. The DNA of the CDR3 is TGTGCCAGCCGGACAGGGGGGACCCACGAGCAGTACTTC.

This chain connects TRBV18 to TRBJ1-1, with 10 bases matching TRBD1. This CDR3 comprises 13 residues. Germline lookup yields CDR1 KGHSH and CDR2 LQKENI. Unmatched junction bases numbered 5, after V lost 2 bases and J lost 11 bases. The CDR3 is CASSPGQGEVAFF. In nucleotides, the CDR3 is TGTGCCAGCTCACCAGGACAGGGGGAAGTCGCTTTCTTT.

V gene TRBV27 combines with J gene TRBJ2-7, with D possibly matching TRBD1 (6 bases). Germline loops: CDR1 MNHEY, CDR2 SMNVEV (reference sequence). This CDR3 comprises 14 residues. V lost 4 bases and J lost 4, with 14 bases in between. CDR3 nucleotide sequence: TGTGCCAGCAGTTCCAGGGGTTTCCCTTACGAGCAGTACTTC. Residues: CASSSRGFPYEQYF.

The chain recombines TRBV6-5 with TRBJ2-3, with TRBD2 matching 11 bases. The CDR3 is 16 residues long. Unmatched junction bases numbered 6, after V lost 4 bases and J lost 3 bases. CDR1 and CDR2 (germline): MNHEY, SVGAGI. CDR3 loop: CASSFSGRAATDTQYF. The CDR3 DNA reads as TGTGCCAGCAGTTTTAGCGGGAGGGCCGCGACAGATACGCAGTATTTT.

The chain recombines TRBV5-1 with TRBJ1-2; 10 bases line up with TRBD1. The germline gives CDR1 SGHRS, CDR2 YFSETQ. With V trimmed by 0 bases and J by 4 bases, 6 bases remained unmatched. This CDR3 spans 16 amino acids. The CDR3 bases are TGCGCCAGCAGCTTGGGTGGGACAGGGGCAGGCTATGGCTACACCTTC. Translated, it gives CASSLGGTGAGYGYTF.

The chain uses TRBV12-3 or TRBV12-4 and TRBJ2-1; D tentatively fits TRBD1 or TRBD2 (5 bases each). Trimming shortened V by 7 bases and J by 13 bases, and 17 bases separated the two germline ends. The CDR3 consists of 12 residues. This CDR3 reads CASTNSGTLQFF. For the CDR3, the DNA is TGTGCCAGCACTAACTCCGGGACCCTACAGTTCTTC.

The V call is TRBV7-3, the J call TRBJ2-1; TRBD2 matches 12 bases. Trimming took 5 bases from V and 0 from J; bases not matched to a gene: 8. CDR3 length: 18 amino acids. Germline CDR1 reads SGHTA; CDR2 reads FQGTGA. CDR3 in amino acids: CASSPIPTSGSSYNEQFF. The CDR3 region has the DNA TGTGCCAGCAGCCCAATCCCGACTAGCGGGAGCTCCTACAATGAGCAGTTCTTC.